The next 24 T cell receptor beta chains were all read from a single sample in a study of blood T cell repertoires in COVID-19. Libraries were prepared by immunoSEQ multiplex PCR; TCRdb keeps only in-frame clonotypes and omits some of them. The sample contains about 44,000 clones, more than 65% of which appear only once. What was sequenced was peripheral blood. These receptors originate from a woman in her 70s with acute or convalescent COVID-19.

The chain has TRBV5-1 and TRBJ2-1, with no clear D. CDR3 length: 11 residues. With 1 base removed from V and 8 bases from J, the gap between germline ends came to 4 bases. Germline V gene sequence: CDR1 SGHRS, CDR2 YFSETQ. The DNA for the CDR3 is TGCGCCAGCAGCTTGACAGATGAGCAGTTCTTC. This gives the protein CASSLTDEQFF.

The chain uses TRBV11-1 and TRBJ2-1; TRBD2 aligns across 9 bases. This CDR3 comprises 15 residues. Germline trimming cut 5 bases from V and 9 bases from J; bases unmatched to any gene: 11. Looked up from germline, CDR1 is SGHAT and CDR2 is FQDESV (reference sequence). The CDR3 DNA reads TGTGCCAGCAGCCCCCGTAGCGGGAGCGGGGGTGAGCAGTTCTTC. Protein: CASSPRSGSGGEQFF.

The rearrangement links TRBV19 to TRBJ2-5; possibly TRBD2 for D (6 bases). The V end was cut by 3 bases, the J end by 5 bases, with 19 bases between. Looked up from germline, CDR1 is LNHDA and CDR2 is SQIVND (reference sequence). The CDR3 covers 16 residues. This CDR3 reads CASSIRLGGTLETQYF. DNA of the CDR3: TGTGCCAGTAGTATTCGCCTTGGGGGGACTTTGGAGACCCAGTACTTC. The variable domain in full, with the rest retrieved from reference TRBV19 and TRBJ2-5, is DGGITQSPKYLFRKEGQNVTLSCEQNLNHDAMYWYRQDPGQGLRLIYYSQIVNDFQKGDIAEGYSVSREKKESFPLTVTSAQKNPTAFYLCASSIRLGGTLETQYFGPGTRLLVL.

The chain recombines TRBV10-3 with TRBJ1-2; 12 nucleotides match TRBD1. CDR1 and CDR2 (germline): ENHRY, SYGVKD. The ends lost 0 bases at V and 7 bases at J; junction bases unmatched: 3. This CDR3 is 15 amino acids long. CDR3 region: CAISESGQGAAGYTF. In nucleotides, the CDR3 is TGTGCCATCAGTGAGTCGGGACAGGGGGCGGCTGGCTACACCTTC.

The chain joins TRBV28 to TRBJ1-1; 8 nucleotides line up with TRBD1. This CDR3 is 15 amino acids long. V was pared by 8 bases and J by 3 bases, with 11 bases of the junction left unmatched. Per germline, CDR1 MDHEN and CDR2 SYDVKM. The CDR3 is CASGPQGGVDTEAFF. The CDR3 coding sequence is TGTGCCAGCGGACCACAGGGGGGAGTGGACACTGAAGCTTTCTTT.

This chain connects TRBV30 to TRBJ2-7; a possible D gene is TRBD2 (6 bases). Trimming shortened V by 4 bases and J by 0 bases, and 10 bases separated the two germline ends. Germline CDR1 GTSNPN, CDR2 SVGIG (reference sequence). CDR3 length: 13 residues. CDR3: CAWTGGNSYEQYF. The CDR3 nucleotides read TGTGCCTGGACCGGGGGAAACTCCTACGAGCAGTACTTC.

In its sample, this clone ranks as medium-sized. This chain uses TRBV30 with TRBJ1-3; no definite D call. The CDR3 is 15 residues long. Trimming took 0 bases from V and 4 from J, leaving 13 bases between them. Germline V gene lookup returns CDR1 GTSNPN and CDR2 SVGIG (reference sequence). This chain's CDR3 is CAWSVRGLSGNTIYF. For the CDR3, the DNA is TGTGCCTGGAGTGTGCGGGGTCTTTCCGGAAACACCATATATTTT.

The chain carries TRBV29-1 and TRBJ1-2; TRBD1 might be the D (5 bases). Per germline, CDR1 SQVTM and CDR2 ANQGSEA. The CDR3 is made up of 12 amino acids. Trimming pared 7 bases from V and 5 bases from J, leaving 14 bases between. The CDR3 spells CSANIRVYGYTF. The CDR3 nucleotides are TGCAGCGCCAACATCAGGGTATATGGCTACACCTTC.

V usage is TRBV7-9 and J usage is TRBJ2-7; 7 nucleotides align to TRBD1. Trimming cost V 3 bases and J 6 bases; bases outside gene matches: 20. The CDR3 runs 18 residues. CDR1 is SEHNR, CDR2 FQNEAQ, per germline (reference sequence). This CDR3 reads CASSFCEVAVGQRCEQYF. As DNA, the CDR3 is TGTGCCAGCAGCTTTTGTGAGGTTGCGGTGGGACAGAGATGCGAGCAGTACTTC.

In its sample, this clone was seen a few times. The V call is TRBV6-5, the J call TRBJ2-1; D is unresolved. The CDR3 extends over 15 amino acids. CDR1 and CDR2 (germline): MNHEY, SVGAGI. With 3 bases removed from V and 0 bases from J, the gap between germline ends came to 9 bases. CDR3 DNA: TGTGCCAGCAGTTATCTCGCGAGCTCCTACAATGAGCAGTTCTTC. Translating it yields CASSYLASSYNEQFF.

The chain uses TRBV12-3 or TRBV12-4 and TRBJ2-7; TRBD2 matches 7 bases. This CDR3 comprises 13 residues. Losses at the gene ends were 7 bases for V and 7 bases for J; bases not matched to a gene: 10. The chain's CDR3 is CASTLTTGREQYF. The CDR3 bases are TGTGCCAGCACTCTGACGACCGGGAGGGAGCAGTACTTC.

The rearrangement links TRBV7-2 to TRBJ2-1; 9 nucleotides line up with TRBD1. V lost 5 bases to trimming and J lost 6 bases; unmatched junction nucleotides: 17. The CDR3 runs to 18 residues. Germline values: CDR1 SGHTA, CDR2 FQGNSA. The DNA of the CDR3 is TGTGCCAGCAGCCCGATGGGGACAGGGAGGCGGCCGGGCAATGAGCAGTTCTTC. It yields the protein CASSPMGTGRRPGNEQFF.

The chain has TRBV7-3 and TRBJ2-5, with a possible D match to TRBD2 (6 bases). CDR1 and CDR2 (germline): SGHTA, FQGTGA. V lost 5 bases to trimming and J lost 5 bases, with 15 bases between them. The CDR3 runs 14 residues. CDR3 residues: CASSPGSAGETQYF. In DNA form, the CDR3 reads TGTGCCAGCAGCCCAGGGTCGGCGGGGGAGACCCAGTACTTC.

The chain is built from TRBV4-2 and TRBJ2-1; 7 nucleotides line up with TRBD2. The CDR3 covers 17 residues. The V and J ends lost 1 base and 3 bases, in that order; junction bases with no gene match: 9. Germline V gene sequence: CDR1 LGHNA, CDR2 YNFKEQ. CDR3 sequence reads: CASSQVSTSDLYNEQFF. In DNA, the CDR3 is TGTGCCAGCAGCCAAGTATCAACTAGCGATCTCTACAATGAGCAGTTCTTC.

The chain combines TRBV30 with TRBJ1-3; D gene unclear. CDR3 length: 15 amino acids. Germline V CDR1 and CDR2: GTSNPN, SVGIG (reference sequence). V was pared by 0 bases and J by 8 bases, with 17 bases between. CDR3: CAWSVPHGGVDTIYF. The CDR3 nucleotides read TGTGCCTGGAGTGTACCCCATGGAGGCGTGGACACCATATATTTT. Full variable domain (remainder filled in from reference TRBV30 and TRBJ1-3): SQTIHQWPATLVQPVGSPLSLECTVEGTSNPNLYWYRQAAGRGLQLLFYSVGIGQISSEVPQNLSASRPQDRQFILSSKKLLLSDSGFYLCAWSVPHGGVDTIYFGEGSWLTVV.

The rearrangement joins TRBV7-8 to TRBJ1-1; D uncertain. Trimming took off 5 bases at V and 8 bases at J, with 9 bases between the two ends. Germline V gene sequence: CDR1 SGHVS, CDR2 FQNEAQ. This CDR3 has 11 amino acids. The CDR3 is CASSAMREAFF. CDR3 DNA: TGTGCCAGCAGCGCCATGAGGGAAGCTTTCTTT.

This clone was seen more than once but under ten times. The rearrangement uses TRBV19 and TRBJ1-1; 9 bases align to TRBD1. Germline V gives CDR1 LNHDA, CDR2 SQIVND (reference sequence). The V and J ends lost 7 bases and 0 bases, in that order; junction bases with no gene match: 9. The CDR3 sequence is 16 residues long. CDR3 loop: CASIRGTGSLNTEAFF. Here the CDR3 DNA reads TGTGCCAGTATCCGAGGGACAGGGTCCTTGAACACTGAAGCTTTCTTT.

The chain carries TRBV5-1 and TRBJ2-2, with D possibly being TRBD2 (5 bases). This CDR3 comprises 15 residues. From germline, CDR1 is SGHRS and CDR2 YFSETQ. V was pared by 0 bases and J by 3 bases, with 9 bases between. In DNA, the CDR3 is TGCGCCAGCAGCTTGGCGGGGAGAGACACCGGGGAGCTGTTTTTT. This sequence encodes CASSLAGRDTGELFF.

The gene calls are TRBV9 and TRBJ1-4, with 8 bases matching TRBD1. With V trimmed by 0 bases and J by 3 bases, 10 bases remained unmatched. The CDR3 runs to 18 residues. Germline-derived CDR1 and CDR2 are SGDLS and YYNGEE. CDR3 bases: TGTGCCAGCAGCGTAGAATCCCAGGGGGCGTCGGCTAATGAAAAACTGTTTTTT. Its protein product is CASSVESQGASANEKLFF.

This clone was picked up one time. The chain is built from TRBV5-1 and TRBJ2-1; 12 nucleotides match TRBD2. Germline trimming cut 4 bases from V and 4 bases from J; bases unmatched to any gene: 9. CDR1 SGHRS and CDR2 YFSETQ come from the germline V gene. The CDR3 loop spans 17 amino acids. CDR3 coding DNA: TGCGCCAGCAGCCGTGCGACTAGCGGGAGTGGTTACAATGAGCAGTTCTTC. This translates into CASSRATSGSGYNEQFF.

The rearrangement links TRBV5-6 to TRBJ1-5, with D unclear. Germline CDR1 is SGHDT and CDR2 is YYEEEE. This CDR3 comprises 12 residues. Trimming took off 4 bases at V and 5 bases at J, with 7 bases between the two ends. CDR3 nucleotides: TGTGCCAGCAGCCTCAGTGATCAGCCCCAGCATTTT. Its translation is CASSLSDQPQHF.

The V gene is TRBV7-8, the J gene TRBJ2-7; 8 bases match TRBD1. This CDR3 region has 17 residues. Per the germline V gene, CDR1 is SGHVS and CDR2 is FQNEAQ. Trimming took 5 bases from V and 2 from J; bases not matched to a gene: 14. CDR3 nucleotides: TGTGCCAGCAGCCAAATGGACAGGGCCCACCTCCCCTACGAGCAGTACTTC. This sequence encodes CASSQMDRAHLPYEQYF.

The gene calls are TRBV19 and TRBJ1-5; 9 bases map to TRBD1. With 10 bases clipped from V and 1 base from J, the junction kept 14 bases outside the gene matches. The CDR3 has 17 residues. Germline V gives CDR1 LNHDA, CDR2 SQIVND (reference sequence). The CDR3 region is CATAPGQGRGSNQPQHF. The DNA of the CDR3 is TGTGCCACCGCTCCGGGACAGGGCCGGGGGAGCAATCAGCCCCAGCATTTT.

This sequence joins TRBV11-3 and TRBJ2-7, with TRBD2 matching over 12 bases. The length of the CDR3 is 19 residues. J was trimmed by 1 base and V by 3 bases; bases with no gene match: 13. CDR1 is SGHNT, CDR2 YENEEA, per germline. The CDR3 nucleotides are TGTGCCAGCAGCTTGGTTCTAGCGGGAGGGCCACTTGGGTCCTACGAGCAGTACTTC. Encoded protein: CASSLVLAGGPLGSYEQYF.